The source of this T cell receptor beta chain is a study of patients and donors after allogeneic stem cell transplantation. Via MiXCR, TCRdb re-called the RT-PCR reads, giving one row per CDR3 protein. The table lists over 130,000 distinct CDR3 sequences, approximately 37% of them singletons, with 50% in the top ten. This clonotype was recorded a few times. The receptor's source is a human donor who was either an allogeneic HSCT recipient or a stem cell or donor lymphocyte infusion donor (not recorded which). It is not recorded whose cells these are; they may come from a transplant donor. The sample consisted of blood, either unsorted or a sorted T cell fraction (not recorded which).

The CDR3 nucleotides read TGTGCCAGCAGCGTAGCGGACAGGGACCCAGATACGCAGTATTTT. It yields the protein CASSVADRDPDTQYF. This chain joins TRBV9 and TRBJ2-3; 8 positions match TRBD1. CDR3 length: 15 amino acids. The germline CDR1 and CDR2 sequences are SGDLS and YYNGEE. V shed 0 bases, J shed 4 bases, and the junction held 4 bases outside the gene matches.